Below are 26 T cell receptor beta chains sequenced from a single sample in a study of T cells after yellow fever vaccination. TCRdb reprocessed the 5' RACE reads via MiXCR and lists one record per CDR3 protein. The sample holds 110,000 to 150,000 distinct CDR3 sequences, about 6.2% seen once. Specimen: CD4+ T cells sorted from PBMCs, collected 10 days after the yellow fever booster vaccination. Source of these receptors: a man aged 30 to 39 who received the YFV17D yellow fever vaccine.

This clonotype appeared many times. V usage is TRBV23-1 and J usage is TRBJ2-1; 9 nucleotides agree with TRBD2. TRBV23-1 has ORF status, its function being uncertain. The CDR3 is 14 amino acids. V trimming: 8 bases; J trimming: 0 bases; junction bases outside the gene matches: 2. The CDR3 is CASERGDSYNEQFF. The CDR3 nucleotides are TGCGCCAGCGAGCGGGGGGACTCCTACAATGAGCAGTTCTTC.

A note on this clonotype: This could be a read error, since a much larger clone is one nucleotide away. This chain links TRBV7-8 with TRBJ2-1; 8 nucleotides line up with TRBD2. Germline V gives CDR1 SGHVS, CDR2 FQNEAQ. CDR3 length: 15 amino acids. The CDR3 region has the DNA TGTGCCATCAGCCGAAGCGGGAGTGGGCGCGGGGAGCAGTTCTTC. Protein: CAISRSGSGRGEQFF.

The sample holds a few counts of this clonotype. At one end, the junction sequence differs from germline, possibly due to a read error. V is TRBV7-2 and J is TRBJ1-5, with D uncertain. Germline V gene lookup returns CDR1 SGHTA and CDR2 FQGNSA. The CDR3 runs to 15 residues. The CDR3 DNA reads as TGTGCCAGCATCTTATCAGATCTTAGCAATCAGCCCCAGCATTTT. Protein: CASILSDLSNQPQHF.

The table lists this clonotype with a few counts. The chain recombines TRBV30 with TRBJ2-1, with a weak D call TRBD2 (5 bases). Germline CDR1 is GTSNPN and CDR2 is SVGIG (reference sequence). V lost 2 bases, J lost 7 bases, and 15 bases lay in between. The CDR3 is 14 amino acids. The CDR3 reads CAWSTGAEVNEQFF. CDR3 sequence (DNA): TGTGCCTGGAGTACCGGCGCGGAGGTTAATGAGCAGTTCTTC.

CDR3 nucleotides: TGTGCCAGCAGCACCGTACCTTTTGAGCAGTACTTC. Residues: CASSTVPFEQYF. The gene calls are TRBV7-9 and TRBJ2-7; D not certain. Germline loops: CDR1 SEHNR, CDR2 FQNEAQ (reference sequence). CDR3 size: 12 residues. V was shortened by 5 bases and J by 7 bases, with 12 bases between the two germline ends.

In its sample, this clonotype was seen many times. The genes are TRBV6-2 or TRBV6-3 and TRBJ2-1, with 8 nucleotides matching TRBD2. Germline V lookup: CDR1 MNHEY, CDR2 SVGEGT. CDR3 length: 14 residues. The ends lost 2 bases at V and 6 bases at J; junction bases unmatched: 3. In DNA, the CDR3 is TGTGCCAGCAGTTACGCGGGGGGAGCCAATGAGCAGTTCTTC. The encoded protein is CASSYAGGANEQFF.

This clonotype was seen a few times. This chain uses TRBV7-2 with TRBJ2-3, with 9 nucleotides matching TRBD2. Germline V gene data show CDR1 as SGHTA and CDR2 as FQGNSA. CDR3 size: 15 residues. V gave up 5 bases and J gave up 5 bases; unmatched junction bases: 8. CDR3 loop: CASSLTSGRQDTQYF. The CDR3 coding sequence is TGTGCCAGCAGCCTAACTAGCGGGCGTCAAGATACGCAGTATTTT.

This clonotype was recorded many times. The chain links TRBV20-1 to TRBJ2-1, with 7 bases lining up with TRBD2. V dropped 4 bases and J dropped 4; count of bases not matched to a gene: 4. The CDR3 has 13 residues. Germline lookup yields CDR1 DFQATT and CDR2 SNEGSKA (reference sequence). Written as DNA, the CDR3 is TGCAGTGCTATTACTAGCGCGTACAATGAGCAGTTCTTC. It encodes CSAITSAYNEQFF.

This clonotype was found many times. The J gene is TRBJ2-1, the V gene TRBV27, with a possible D match to TRBD2 (5 bases). Germline lookup yields CDR1 MNHEY and CDR2 SMNVEV (reference sequence). The CDR3 totals 15 residues. V was cut by 6 bases and J by 10 bases, with 22 bases left in between. The DNA for the CDR3 is TGTGCCAGCAGCAAGGACCCTCTCGGGGTCGGCGAGCAGTTCTTC. Translation: CASSKDPLGVGEQFF.

The chain carries TRBV30 and TRBJ2-7; D is uncertain. The germline CDR1 and CDR2 sequences are GTSNPN and SVGIG (reference sequence). The V end lost 2 bases, the J end lost 4 bases, and 6 bases lay between the germline ends. This CDR3 is built from 11 residues. Here the CDR3 DNA reads TGTGCCTGGAGTAGAGGTTACGAGCAGTACTTC. Translated: CAWSRGYEQYF. Full variable domain (missing parts from reference TRBV30 and TRBJ2-7): SQTIHQWPATLVQPVGSPLSLECTVEGTSNPNLYWYRQAAGRGLQLLFYSVGIGQISSEVPQNLSASRPQDRQFILSSKKLLLSDSGFYLCAWSRGYEQYFGPGTRLTVT.

The sample holds many counts of this clonotype. The CDR3 bases are TGCGCCAGCAGCTATGGACAGGGGACGATCTCCTACGAGCAGTACTTC. It encodes CASSYGQGTISYEQYF. The genes are TRBV5-1 and TRBJ2-7; TRBD1 matches 9 bases. J was trimmed by 0 bases and V by 3 bases; bases with no gene match: 7. Germline-derived CDR1 and CDR2 are SGHRS and YFSETQ. The CDR3 extends over 16 amino acids.

The table lists this clonotype with many counts. The chain is built from TRBV10-3 and TRBJ2-2; D remains ambiguous. CDR1 ENHRY and CDR2 SYGVKD come from the germline V gene. V lost 0 bases, J lost 1 base, and 6 bases lay in between. The CDR3 totals 15 residues. The CDR3 nucleotides are TGTGCCATCAGTGAGTCAGTGCGGAACACCGGGGAGCTGTTTTTT. This encodes CAISESVRNTGELFF.

This clonotype has more than one count but fewer than ten. The chain joins TRBV12-5 to TRBJ2-1; tentatively, D is TRBD1 (6 bases). The CDR3 covers 16 residues. Trimming took 0 bases from V and 10 from J, leaving 19 bases between them. The germline V gene encodes CDR1 LGHNT and CDR2 FRNRAP. The CDR3 nucleotides are TGTGCTAGTGGTTTGGTACTTGTTGGGGCCGGGACAGAGCAGTTCTTC. Protein sequence: CASGLVLVGAGTEQFF. Variable domain in full (rest from reference TRBV12-5 and TRBJ2-1): DARVTQTPRHKVTEMGQEVTMRCQPILGHNTVFWYRQTMMQGLELLAYFRNRAPLDDSGMPKDRFSAEMPDATLATLKIQPSEPRDSAVYFCASGLVLVGAGTEQFFGPGTRLTVL.

This clonotype has at least ten counts. This sequence joins TRBV11-2 and TRBJ2-1; 9 bases match TRBD2. The germline V gene has CDR1 SGHAT and CDR2 FQNNGV. CDR3 size: 17 residues. V lost 2 bases to trimming and J lost 2 bases; unmatched junction nucleotides: 7. The CDR3 region is CASSLFWIAGAYNEQFF. CDR3 in DNA: TGTGCCAGCAGCTTATTTTGGATAGCGGGGGCCTACAATGAGCAGTTCTTC.

This clonotype was seen many times. A read error may account for a junction end that differs from germline. The chain combines TRBV20-1 with TRBJ2-1, with 10 bases identical to TRBD2. The germline V gene has CDR1 DFQATT and CDR2 SNEGSKA (reference sequence). CDR3 length equals 14 residues. Here the CDR3 DNA reads TGCAGTCCTAGCGGGAGATCCCTCTACAATGAGCAGTTCTTC. Its protein is CSPSGRSLYNEQFF.

The chain recombines TRBV20-1 with TRBJ1-5, with D possibly being TRBD1 (6 bases). V shed 5 bases and J shed 4 bases, with 18 bases lying between them. The CDR3 length is 15 residues. The V gene's germline CDR1 is DFQATT and CDR2 SNEGSKA (reference sequence). For the CDR3, the DNA is TGCAGTGCTGCCTCCGCGGACAGCCTAAATCAGCCCCAGCATTTT. Translated: CSAASADSLNQPQHF.

This clonotype was found many times. This chain links TRBV9 with TRBJ1-3, with D possibly being TRBD1 (6 bases). The ends were cut back, 4 bases at V and 3 bases at J, with 11 bases in the middle. The germline gives CDR1 SGDLS, CDR2 YYNGEE. This CDR3 is 14 amino acids long. The CDR3 DNA reads TGTGCCAGCAGCCTACAGGGTATTGGAAACACCATATATTTT. Amino acids: CASSLQGIGNTIYF.

There are many counts of this clonotype. The chain uses TRBV15 and TRBJ2-1; the match to TRBD2 covers 7 bases. The germline V gene has CDR1 LNHNV and CDR2 YYDKDF (reference sequence). This CDR3 is built from 16 residues. J was trimmed by 5 bases and V by 0 bases; bases with no gene match: 7. The CDR3 is CATSREGGSLDNEQFF. CDR3 sequence (DNA): TGTGCCACCAGCAGAGAGGGCGGGAGCCTTGACAATGAGCAGTTCTTC. The complete variable domain, with remaining parts taken from reference TRBV15 and TRBJ2-1, reads DAMVIQNPRYQVTQFGKPVTLSCSQTLNHNVMYWYQQKSSQAPKLLFHYYDKDFNNEADTPDNFQSRRPNTSFCFLDIRSPGLGDTAMYLCATSREGGSLDNEQFFGPGTRLTVL.

In its sample, this clonotype was seen many times. The chain is built from TRBV25-1 and TRBJ2-3, with D uncertain. The V gene's germline CDR1 is MGHDK and CDR2 SYGVNS. CDR3 length equals 12 residues. V was pared by 7 bases and J by 4 bases, with 9 bases between. This CDR3 reads CASTNLPDTQYF. CDR3 DNA: TGTGCCAGCACTAATCTTCCAGATACGCAGTATTTT.

This clonotype was seen repeatedly, ten times or more. This chain uses TRBV20-1 with TRBJ2-1, with D unclear. The CDR3 totals 13 residues. V was shortened by 0 bases and J by 4 bases, with 7 bases between the two germline ends. The germline V gene has CDR1 DFQATT and CDR2 SNEGSKA (reference sequence). The chain's CDR3 is CSARDNLYNEQFF. CDR3 DNA sequence: TGCAGTGCTAGAGATAACCTTTACAATGAGCAGTTCTTC.

This clonotype appeared many times. The CDR3 DNA reads TGTGCCAGCACCCCCAGACAGGGGGTGAACACTGAAGCTTTCTTT. This translates into CASTPRQGVNTEAFF. This chain uses TRBV5-5 with TRBJ1-1, with 9 bases fitting TRBD1. This CDR3 has 15 residues. Germline V CDR1 and CDR2: SGHKS, YYEKEE (reference sequence). V trimming: 6 bases; J trimming: 0 bases; junction bases outside the gene matches: 6. The full variable domain, its missing parts supplied by reference TRBV5-5 and TRBJ1-1, is DAGVTQSPTHLIKTRGQQVTLRCSPISGHKSVSWYQQVLGQGPQFIFQYYEKEERGRGNFPDRFSARQFPNYSSELNVNALLLGDSALYLCASTPRQGVNTEAFFGQGTRLTVV.

In its sample, this clonotype was seen many times. The CDR3 is CASSTVGQGAEQYF. Written as DNA, the CDR3 is TGTGCCAGCTCAACCGTGGGACAGGGCGCCGAGCAGTACTTC. The J gene is TRBJ2-7, the V gene TRBV18, with 9 bases fitting TRBD1. Looked up from germline, CDR1 is KGHSH and CDR2 is LQKENI. V shed 5 bases, J shed 6 bases, and the junction held 8 bases outside the gene matches. The CDR3 is 14 amino acids.

Ten or more counts support this clonotype. V usage is TRBV5-1 and J usage is TRBJ2-7, with D hard to call. The V gene's germline CDR1 is SGHRS and CDR2 YFSETQ. The V gene lost 0 bases and the J gene lost 3 bases, with 16 bases spanning the gap. The CDR3 covers 16 residues. The CDR3 sequence is CASSLAADTIIYEQYF. CDR3 DNA sequence: TGCGCCAGCAGCTTGGCCGCCGACACGATAATCTACGAGCAGTACTTC.

This clonotype was observed many times. This sequence joins TRBV27 and TRBJ2-1; 8 nucleotides align to TRBD2. Germline loops: CDR1 MNHEY, CDR2 SMNVEV (reference sequence). CDR3 length: 16 residues. After removal of 3 bases from V and 7 bases from J, the junction contained 11 bases not matched to a gene. CDR3 sequence reads: CASSFLGAGGLNEQFF. The CDR3 region has the DNA TGTGCCAGCAGTTTTCTTGGGGCGGGGGGCCTGAATGAGCAGTTCTTC.

V and J are TRBV20-1 and TRBJ2-3; 9 nucleotides line up with TRBD2. The CDR3 spans 15 residues. J was trimmed by 2 bases and V by 6 bases; bases with no gene match: 9. Germline V CDR1 and CDR2: DFQATT, SNEGSKA (reference sequence). The CDR3 nucleotides read TGCAGTGCGACGATAACTAGCGGGTACACAGATACGCAGTATTTT. Its translation is CSATITSGYTDTQYF.

As for this clonotype: One base away lies a much larger clone, so this may be a sequencing read error. This rearrangement joins TRBV10-3 to TRBJ2-7, with 9 bases fitting TRBD1. Per germline, CDR1 ENHRY and CDR2 SYGVKD. This CDR3 has 16 amino acids. CDR3 bases: TGTGACATCAGTGCCCGTGGGGGACAGGGCTCCTACGAGCAGTACTTC. This gives the protein CDISARGGQGSYEQYF.